This is a list of T cell receptor beta chains from one sample in a study of shared clonotypes between healthy human individuals. Profiling relied on immunoSEQ multiplex PCR, and the TCRdb table lists in-frame clones only, not all of them. Among approximately 2.5 million clones, over 85% were seen once, and the ten largest hold about 0.34%. The sample comprised naive CD4+ T cells from PBMCs. These TCRs come from a man aged 18 to 30 in good health. Some clones in this sample may be carry-over from other donors' samples. CDR3s include the opening cysteine and the closing phenylalanine or tryptophan. D genes are given only for firm matches. Expanded clones get a size class; other rows say once, few or many, or leave the size out.

V gene: TRBV5-1
J gene: TRBJ2-1
clone size: NA
D gene: TRBD2
CDR3 DNA: TGCGCCAGCAGCTTGATCCTAGCGGGAGGGGGTGAGCAGTTCTTC
CDR3 protein: CASSLILAGGGEQFF

V gene: TRBV5-1
J gene: TRBJ2-7
clone size: NA
D gene: TRBD2
CDR3 DNA: TGCGCCAGCAGCCCCGGCGCGGGAGAGCGCTACGAGCAGTACTTC
CDR3 protein: CASSPGAGERYEQYF

V gene: TRBV7-2
J gene: TRBJ2-7
clone size: NA
D gene: NA
CDR3 DNA: TGTGCCAGCAGCCTATCCGGGACAAACTACGAGCAGTACTTC
CDR3 protein: CASSLSGTNYEQYF

V gene: TRBV29-1
J gene: TRBJ2-1
clone size: NA
D gene: TRBD2
CDR3 DNA: TGCAGTGACCGGGGACTAGCGTTCAATGAGCAGTTCTTC
CDR3 protein: CSDRGLAFNEQFF

V gene: TRBV6-1
J gene: TRBJ2-3
clone size: NA
D gene: NA
CDR3 DNA: TGTGCCAGCACCCAACAGACACTGCTCACAGATACGCAGTATTTT
CDR3 protein: CASTQQTLLTDTQYF

V gene: TRBV6-5
J gene: TRBJ1-2
clone size: NA
D gene: TRBD1
CDR3 DNA: TGTGCCAGCAGGCTCAGGGGGCGGAGGAACTATGGCTACACCTTC
CDR3 protein: CASRLRGRRNYGYTF

V gene: TRBV5-1
J gene: TRBJ2-5
clone size: NA
D gene: NA
CDR3 DNA: TGCGCCAGCAGCTTGGGAGAGGGCCAAGAGACCCAGTACTTC
CDR3 protein: CASSLGEGQETQYF

V gene: TRBV7-2
J gene: TRBJ2-1
clone size: NA
D gene: TRBD1
CDR3 DNA: TGTGCCAGCAGCTCAGGACAGGGTAGGAGCTCCTACAATGAGCAGTTCTTC
CDR3 protein: CASSSGQGRSSYNEQFF

V gene: TRBV5-1
J gene: TRBJ2-5
clone size: NA
D gene: NA
CDR3 DNA: TGCGCCAGCAGCTTGGCGGCTAGTAGTGGGGAGACCCAGTACTTC
CDR3 protein: CASSLAASSGETQYF

V gene: TRBV7-6
J gene: TRBJ1-4
clone size: NA
D gene: NA
CDR3 DNA: TGTGCCAGCAGCTTCCGCCCTGGCGGGCCCCTAGGTGAAAAACTGTTTTTT
CDR3 protein: CASSFRPGGPLGEKLFF

V gene: TRBV6-6
J gene: TRBJ1-5
clone size: NA
D gene: NA
CDR3 DNA: TGTGCCAGCAGTTACTTTGCGGGGCCTAATCAGCCCCAGCATTTT
CDR3 protein: CASSYFAGPNQPQHF

V gene: TRBV27
J gene: TRBJ1-2
clone size: NA
D gene: NA
CDR3 DNA: TGTGCCAGCAGTCTTGGGGGTGGTGGCTACACCTTC
CDR3 protein: CASSLGGGGYTF

V gene: TRBV10-3
J gene: TRBJ2-7
clone size: NA
D gene: TRBD2
CDR3 DNA: TGTGCCACCGCCCGAGGACTAGCGGGAGGGAGCTCCTACGAGCAGTACTTC
CDR3 protein: CATARGLAGGSSYEQYF

V gene: TRBV2
J gene: TRBJ2-7
clone size: NA
D gene: NA
CDR3 DNA: TGTGCCAGCAGTGAAAGGGCAGGGAGAACTAGGCAGTACTTC
CDR3 protein: CASSERAGRTRQYF

V gene: TRBV5-1
J gene: TRBJ2-5
clone size: NA
D gene: TRBD1
CDR3 DNA: TGCGCCAGCAGCTTGGTACAGGGGTCAGAGACCCAGTACTTC
CDR3 protein: CASSLVQGSETQYF

V gene: TRBV28
J gene: TRBJ2-1
clone size: NA
D gene: NA
CDR3 DNA: TGTGCCAGCAGTGGCCGGAGCTCCTACAATGAGCAGTTCTTC
CDR3 protein: CASSGRSSYNEQFF

V gene: TRBV28
J gene: TRBJ2-4
clone size: NA
D gene: NA
CDR3 DNA: TGTGCCAGCAGTTCCACTCGCGTAGCCAAAAACATTCAGTACTTC
CDR3 protein: CASSSTRVAKNIQYF

V gene: TRBV7-2
J gene: TRBJ2-5
clone size: NA
D gene: TRBD2
CDR3 DNA: TGTGCCAGCAGCTTTGGGCTAGCGGGAGGGCGGGGAGAGACCCAGTACTTC
CDR3 protein: CASSFGLAGGRGETQYF

V gene: TRBV5-5
J gene: TRBJ2-2
clone size: NA
D gene: NA
CDR3 DNA: TGTGCCAGCTGTCCCGGGGAGCTGTTTTTT
CDR3 protein: CASCPGELFF

V gene: TRBV10-3
J gene: TRBJ2-5
clone size: NA
D gene: NA
CDR3 DNA: TGTGCCATCAGTGAATCGCAAGAGACCCAGTACTTC
CDR3 protein: CAISESQETQYF

V gene: TRBV27
J gene: TRBJ1-2
clone size: NA
D gene: NA
CDR3 DNA: TGTGCCAGCAAGAGCTCCGGGACAACAACTAACTATGGCTACACCTTC
CDR3 protein: CASKSSGTTTNYGYTF

V gene: TRBV5-1
J gene: TRBJ2-7
clone size: NA
D gene: NA
CDR3 DNA: TGCGCCAGCAGCCCGGGCGACCAGAGCTCCTACGAGCAGTACTTC
CDR3 protein: CASSPGDQSSYEQYF

V gene: TRBV12-5
J gene: TRBJ1-5
clone size: NA
D gene: TRBD1
CDR3 DNA: TGTGCTAGTGGTTTGAAAATAGGGACAGTAGATAGCAATCAGCCCCAGCATTTT
CDR3 protein: CASGLKIGTVDSNQPQHF

V gene: TRBV18
J gene: TRBJ1-4
clone size: NA
D gene: NA
CDR3 DNA: TGTGCCAGCTCACTCCCAGCTTTTCCAACTAATGAAAAACTGTTTTTT
CDR3 protein: CASSLPAFPTNEKLFF

V gene: TRBV6-5
J gene: TRBJ1-4
clone size: few
D gene: NA
CDR3 DNA: TGTGCCAGCAGAAGGGGATTTAGAGAAAAACTGTTTTTT
CDR3 protein: CASRRGFREKLFF

V gene: TRBV7-3
J gene: TRBJ2-5
clone size: NA
D gene: NA
CDR3 DNA: TGTGCCAGCAGCTTACTAGATCAAGAGACCCAGTACTTC
CDR3 protein: CASSLLDQETQYF

V gene: TRBV5-6
J gene: TRBJ2-7
clone size: NA
D gene: NA
CDR3 DNA: TGTGCCAGCAGCTTGTGGGGTTTGCAGGGGACCTCCTACGAGCAGTACTTC
CDR3 protein: CASSLWGLQGTSYEQYF

V gene: TRBV7-9
J gene: TRBJ1-2
clone size: NA
D gene: NA
CDR3 DNA: TGTGCCAGCAGCCTCGGACAGAGCTATGGCTACACCTTC
CDR3 protein: CASSLGQSYGYTF

V gene: TRBV19
J gene: TRBJ1-5
clone size: few
D gene: NA
CDR3 DNA: TGTGCCAGTAGTTCCCGGGACACCGGCAATCAGCCCCAGCATTTT
CDR3 protein: CASSSRDTGNQPQHF

V gene: TRBV19
J gene: TRBJ2-7
clone size: once
D gene: NA
CDR3 DNA: TGTGCCAGTAGTATATCGTTCGTGAGGGAGCAGTACTTC
CDR3 protein: CASSISFVREQYF

V gene: TRBV6-4
J gene: TRBJ2-7
clone size: NA
D gene: TRBD1
CDR3 DNA: TGTGCCAGCAGTGACCCAAGTAGAGACAGGGGAAGGATCTACGAGCAGTACTTC
CDR3 protein: CASSDPSRDRGRIYEQYF

V gene: TRBV28
J gene: TRBJ1-2
clone size: NA
D gene: TRBD1
CDR3 DNA: TGTGCCAGCAGTTTACGCTTATTAGGGACAGGCTATGGCTACACCTTC
CDR3 protein: CASSLRLLGTGYGYTF

V gene: TRBV2
J gene: TRBJ2-2
clone size: NA
D gene: NA
CDR3 DNA: TGTGCCAGCAGTACCGGGTCAGCCGGGGAGCTGTTTTTT
CDR3 protein: CASSTGSAGELFF

V gene: TRBV28
J gene: TRBJ2-2
clone size: NA
D gene: NA
CDR3 DNA: TGTGCCATCATCTCCAAGAACACCGGGGAGCTGTTTTTT
CDR3 protein: CAIISKNTGELFF

V gene: TRBV7-9
J gene: TRBJ2-3
clone size: NA
D gene: TRBD1
CDR3 DNA: TGTGCCAGCAGCTCCATCGGGCACAGGGGGCGAGTGACAGATACGCAGTATTTT
CDR3 protein: CASSSIGHRGRVTDTQYF

V gene: TRBV5-4
J gene: TRBJ2-5
clone size: NA
D gene: NA
CDR3 DNA: TGTGCCAGCAGCTTGGCGCTCCTGGGGGAGACCCAGTACTTC
CDR3 protein: CASSLALLGETQYF

V gene: TRBV29-1
J gene: TRBJ2-1
clone size: NA
D gene: TRBD1
CDR3 DNA: TGCAGCGTCGGGAATCCGGGACAGGGAAACAATGAGCAGTTCTTC
CDR3 protein: CSVGNPGQGNNEQFF

V gene: TRBV7-8
J gene: TRBJ2-5
clone size: once
D gene: NA
CDR3 DNA: TGTGCCAGCAGCCTGGGCCGGAGCCAAGAGACCCAGTACTTC
CDR3 protein: CASSLGRSQETQYF

V gene: TRBV10-3
J gene: TRBJ1-5
clone size: NA
D gene: NA
CDR3 DNA: TGTGCCATCGGGGGACCCAGCGGCAATCAGCCCCAGCATTTT
CDR3 protein: CAIGGPSGNQPQHF

V gene: TRBV18
J gene: TRBJ1-5
clone size: NA
D gene: NA
CDR3 DNA: TGTGCCAGCTCACCACCGGGGGGGCCTAGCAATCAGCCCCAGCATTTT
CDR3 protein: CASSPPGGPSNQPQHF

V gene: TRBV7-9
J gene: TRBJ1-5
clone size: NA
D gene: NA
CDR3 DNA: TGTGCCAGCAGCTTAGCCGGACAGAATAGCAATCAGCCCCAGCATTTT
CDR3 protein: CASSLAGQNSNQPQHF

V gene: TRBV11-1
J gene: TRBJ2-1
clone size: NA
D gene: NA
CDR3 DNA: TGTGCCAGCACCAACCGGGGGCGCTACAATGAGCAGTTCTTC
CDR3 protein: CASTNRGRYNEQFF

V gene: TRBV29-1
J gene: TRBJ1-1
clone size: NA
D gene: NA
CDR3 DNA: TGCAGCGTTCAGACAGGGAACACTGAAGCTTTCTTT
CDR3 protein: CSVQTGNTEAFF

V gene: TRBV19
J gene: TRBJ2-3
clone size: NA
D gene: NA
CDR3 DNA: TGTGCCAGTAGTAAATCTGGACAGACAGATACGCAGTATTTT
CDR3 protein: CASSKSGQTDTQYF

V gene: TRBV5-6
J gene: TRBJ1-3
clone size: NA
D gene: NA
CDR3 DNA: TGTGCCAGCAGCTTTGAGCTATCTGGAAACACCATATATTTT
CDR3 protein: CASSFELSGNTIYF

V gene: TRBV6-1
J gene: TRBJ2-7
clone size: NA
D gene: NA
CDR3 DNA: TGTGCCAGCAGGGGGTTCCGCCCCTCCTACGAGCAGTACTTC
CDR3 protein: CASRGFRPSYEQYF

V gene: TRBV19
J gene: TRBJ1-5
clone size: NA
D gene: TRBD1
CDR3 DNA: TGTGCCAGTAGCTCGACAGGGGTCAGGAGCAATCAGCCCCAGCATTTT
CDR3 protein: CASSSTGVRSNQPQHF

V gene: TRBV10-3
J gene: TRBJ1-5
clone size: NA
D gene: NA
CDR3 DNA: TGTGCCACTAGAGATCGAAGCAATCAGCCCCAGCATTTT
CDR3 protein: CATRDRSNQPQHF

V gene: TRBV21-1
J gene: TRBJ2-1
clone size: NA
D gene: NA
CDR3 DNA: TGTGCCAGCTTATGTTTTCGGGAGGGCCTAAAGTTCTTC
CDR3 protein: CASLCFREGLKFF

V gene: TRBV5-4
J gene: TRBJ1-3
clone size: NA
D gene: NA
CDR3 DNA: TGTGCCAGCAGCGTTCAGAACTCTGGAAACACCATATATTTT
CDR3 protein: CASSVQNSGNTIYF

V gene: TRBV15
J gene: TRBJ2-5
clone size: NA
D gene: TRBD2
CDR3 DNA: TGTGCCACCAGCATGACTAGCGGGAATTCGTTTGGAGAGACCCAGTACTTC
CDR3 protein: CATSMTSGNSFGETQYF

V gene: TRBV9
J gene: TRBJ2-2
clone size: NA
D gene: NA
CDR3 DNA: TGTGCCAGCAGCGGAACCCAGAATTTTAACACCGGGGAGCTGTTTTTT
CDR3 protein: CASSGTQNFNTGELFF

V gene: TRBV29-1
J gene: TRBJ2-1
clone size: NA
D gene: NA
CDR3 DNA: TGCAGCGTACTGGGTAGCTCCTACAATGAGCAGTTCTTC
CDR3 protein: CSVLGSSYNEQFF